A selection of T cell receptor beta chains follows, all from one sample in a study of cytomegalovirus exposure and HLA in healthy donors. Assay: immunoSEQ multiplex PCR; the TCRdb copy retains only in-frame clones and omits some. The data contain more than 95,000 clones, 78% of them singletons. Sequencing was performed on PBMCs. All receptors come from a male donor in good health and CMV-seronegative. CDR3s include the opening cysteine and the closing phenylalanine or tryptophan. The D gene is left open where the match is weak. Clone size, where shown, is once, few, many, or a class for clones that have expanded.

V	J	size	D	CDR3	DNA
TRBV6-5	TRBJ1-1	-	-	CASSYSPLGNTEAFF	TGTGCCAGCAGTTACTCCCCACTCGGTAACACTGAAGCTTTCTTT
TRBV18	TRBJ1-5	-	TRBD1	CASSPNGQGHQPQHF	TGTGCCAGCTCACCTAACGGACAGGGCCATCAGCCCCAGCATTTT
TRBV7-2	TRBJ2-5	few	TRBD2	CASSLTTSGYQYF	TGTGCCAGCAGCTTAACAACTAGCGGGTACCAGTACTTC
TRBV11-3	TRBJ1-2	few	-	CASSLDQGLLWGYTF	TGTGCCAGCAGCTTAGATCAGGGGCTTCTATGGGGCTACACCTTC
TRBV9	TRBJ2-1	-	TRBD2	CASSVGVIGGEIGNEQFF	TGTGCCAGCAGCGTGGGGGTAATCGGGGGGGAAATTGGGAATGAGCAGTTCTTC
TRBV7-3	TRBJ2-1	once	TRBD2	CASSSGTSASYNEQFF	TGTGCCAGCAGCTCCGGGACTAGCGCTTCCTACAATGAGCAGTTCTTC
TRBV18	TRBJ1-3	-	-	CASSLGTPRNTIYF	TGTGCCAGCTCACTAGGGACACCCCGGAACACCATATATTTT
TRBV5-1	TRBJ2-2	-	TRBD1	CASSFDRGLTGELFF	TGCGCCAGCAGCTTTGACAGGGGGCTGACCGGGGAGCTGTTTTTT
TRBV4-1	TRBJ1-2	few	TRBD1	CASSPQSTGGYGYTF	TGCGCCAGCAGCCCTCAATCGACAGGGGGTTATGGCTACACCTTC
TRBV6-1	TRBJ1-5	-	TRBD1	CASSDGTGYQPQHF	TGTGCCAGCAGCGACGGGACAGGGTATCAGCCCCAGCATTTT
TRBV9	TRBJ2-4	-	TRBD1	CASSADRGDIQYF	TGTGCCAGCAGCGCCGACAGGGGGGACATTCAGTACTTC